Below are 22 T cell receptor beta chains sequenced from a single sample in a study of CD4 T cells in relation to SARS-CoV-2 and coronaviruses. For these TCRs, the target antigens are not known. This table comes from immunoSEQ multiplex PCR, and its TCRdb copy is limited to in-frame clones, with some not included. The sample gives about 47,000 clones, over 75% of which show up once; about 1.5% is in the top ten. The sample comprised naive CD4+ T cells from PBMCs, cultured in vitro. As to subset: naive CD4+ T cells isolated by negative enrichment. All receptors come from an adult with COVID-19.

The rearrangement links TRBV7-9 to TRBJ2-7, with TRBD1 identical over 8 bases. V dropped 2 bases and J dropped 3; count of bases not matched to a gene: 12. Germline CDR1 is SEHNR and CDR2 is FQNEAQ (reference sequence). The CDR3 totals 17 residues. The CDR3 DNA reads as TGTGCCAGCAGCTTAAAGGTAGGCGGGACAGGAGACTACGAGCAGTACTTC. Amino acids: CASSLKVGGTGDYEQYF.

This clone was picked up a small number of times. This chain joins TRBV18 and TRBJ2-1; 10 positions agree with TRBD1. The CDR3 is made up of 15 amino acids. J gave up 10 bases and V 4 bases, and 10 bases lay outside the gene matches. Germline V lookup: CDR1 KGHSH, CDR2 LQKENI. The CDR3 loop reads CASSLAGTGVREQFF. DNA for the CDR3: TGTGCCAGCTCACTAGCCGGGACAGGGGTGAGGGAGCAGTTCTTC.

V is TRBV5-4 and J is TRBJ1-6, with a possible D match to TRBD1 (5 bases). Between the trimmed V and J ends, which lost 0 bases and 8 bases, there was a span of 12 bases. Looked up from germline, CDR1 is SGHNT and CDR2 is YYREEE (reference sequence). The CDR3 spans 15 residues. CDR3 nucleotides: TGTGCCAGCAGCTTGGCCAGGGAACGAGATTCACCCCTCCACTTT. Encoded protein: CASSLARERDSPLHF.

The V call is TRBV7-2, the J call TRBJ2-7; 7 nucleotides align to TRBD2. Germline V gene sequence: CDR1 SGHTA, CDR2 FQGNSA. J gave up 2 bases and V 1 base, and 8 bases lay outside the gene matches. The length of the CDR3 is 16 residues. The CDR3 sequence: CASSLGPGRDTYEQYF. The CDR3 DNA sequence: TGTGCCAGCAGCTTAGGTCCAGGGAGGGATACCTACGAGCAGTACTTC.

Here the CDR3 DNA reads TGTGCCAGCAGCCCCGGGACTAGCGGAGGCACAGATACGCAGTATTTT. Translated, it gives CASSPGTSGGTDTQYF. V is TRBV7-3 and J is TRBJ2-3; TRBD2 aligns across 11 bases. The V segment lost 5 bases and the J segment 1 base; nucleotides outside the gene matches: 5. The CDR3 consists of 16 residues. Germline V gene lookup returns CDR1 SGHTA and CDR2 FQGTGA.

The chain has TRBV2 and TRBJ2-4; 7 bases agree with TRBD1. With V trimmed by 6 bases and J by 3 bases, 11 bases remained unmatched. Germline loops: CDR1 SNHLY, CDR2 FYNNEI. This CDR3 comprises 16 residues. The DNA for the CDR3 is TGTGCCAGCAGGGGGGCGGACAGGTTCGGCAAAAACATTCAGTACTTC. It is translated as CASRGADRFGKNIQYF.

The gene calls are TRBV7-3 and TRBJ2-3; no clear D gene. The V and J ends lost 4 bases and 6 bases respectively, with 11 bases between them. This CDR3 contains 13 residues. Germline assignment: CDR1 SGHTA and CDR2 FQGTGA. The CDR3 sequence: CASSSLLKDTQYF. DNA of the CDR3: TGTGCCAGCAGCTCCCTATTGAAGGATACGCAGTATTTT.

The J gene is TRBJ1-5, the V gene TRBV7-2; D call uncertain. Trimming pared 2 bases from V and 0 bases from J, leaving 5 bases between. The CDR3 has 14 residues. CDR1 is SGHTA and CDR2 is FQGNSA in the germline V gene. CDR3 bases: TGTGCCAGCAGCTTAACTGCTAGCAATCAGCCCCAGCATTTT. This gives the protein CASSLTASNQPQHF.

The chain links TRBV5-6 to TRBJ2-7; D is possibly TRBD1 (5 bases). Per germline, CDR1 SGHDT and CDR2 YYEEEE. CDR3 size: 13 residues. V dropped 2 bases and J dropped 1 base, with 7 bases sitting between them. The CDR3 nucleotides are TGTGCCAGCAGCTTAAGGGGTTCCTACGAGCAGTACTTC. The encoded protein is CASSLRGSYEQYF.

The chain is built from TRBV28 and TRBJ1-3; D gene uncertain. The CDR3 is made up of 14 amino acids. The germline V and J ends were trimmed by 3 bases and 1 base, with 7 bases remaining between them. Germline V gene data show CDR1 as MDHEN and CDR2 as SYDVKM. The CDR3 is CASSLAASGNTIYF. The CDR3 DNA sequence: TGTGCCAGCAGTTTGGCGGCGTCTGGAAACACCATATATTTT.

The chain has TRBV7-3 and TRBJ2-5, with no clear D. Per germline, CDR1 SGHTA and CDR2 FQGTGA. V gave up 1 base and J gave up 7 bases, with 19 bases separating them. The CDR3 runs to 16 residues. The CDR3 spells CASSLRPTDQGVTQYF. The CDR3 DNA follows: TGTGCCAGCAGCTTAAGGCCCACAGACCAAGGAGTGACCCAGTACTTC.

This clone came up a few times. The rearrangement joins TRBV5-4 to TRBJ2-6; D remains ambiguous. This CDR3 contains 16 residues. From germline, CDR1 is SGHNT and CDR2 YYREEE (reference sequence). The ends were cut back, 2 bases at V and 0 bases at J, with 9 bases in the middle. The CDR3 nucleotides are TGTGCCAGCAGCTTCCTTATGAGCTCTGGGGCCAACGTCCTGACTTTC. Amino acid sequence: CASSFLMSSGANVLTF.

The chain has TRBV29-1 and TRBJ2-1; 12 nucleotides line up with TRBD2. Germline V gene data show CDR1 as SQVTM and CDR2 as ANQGSEA. This CDR3 is 15 amino acids long. The CDR3 here is CTFRLAGGPSNEQFF. CDR3 in DNA: TGCACTTTCCGGCTAGCGGGAGGGCCGAGCAATGAGCAGTTCTTC.

The chain couples TRBV12-5 to TRBJ2-1, with D tentatively TRBD1 (5 bases). V lost 7 bases, J lost 7 bases, and 11 bases lay in between. This CDR3 is 12 amino acids long. CDR1 is LGHNT, CDR2 FRNRAP, per germline. CDR3 sequence: CASAEAGNEQFF. In DNA form, the CDR3 reads TGTGCTAGTGCCGAGGCAGGGAATGAGCAGTTCTTC.

V usage is TRBV11-3 and J usage is TRBJ2-7, with D perhaps TRBD1 (5 bases). This CDR3 has 13 amino acids. Germline V lookup: CDR1 SGHNT, CDR2 YENEEA. Trimming took 2 bases from V and 3 from J, leaving 8 bases between them. CDR3 sequence: CASSLTGYYEQYF. CDR3 sequence (DNA): TGTGCCAGCAGCTTAACAGGATACTACGAGCAGTACTTC.

The chain combines TRBV2 with TRBJ2-1; tentative D call: TRBD2 (6 bases). Per the germline V gene, CDR1 is SNHLY and CDR2 is FYNNEI. Trimming cost V 7 bases and J 13 bases, with 17 bases left between them. The CDR3 is 12 amino acids. CDR3 amino acids: CASTPLEEGQFF. The CDR3 DNA reads as TGTGCCAGCACCCCCCTGGAGGAGGGTCAGTTCTTC.

V is TRBV18 and J is TRBJ1-2; 9 nucleotides line up with TRBD1. CDR3 length: 14 residues. Germline CDR1 reads KGHSH; CDR2 reads LQKENI. V lost 3 bases to trimming and J lost 8 bases; unmatched junction nucleotides: 7. CDR3 sequence reads: CASSPAQGARGYTF. CDR3 bases: TGTGCCAGCTCACCCGCACAGGGGGCGCGAGGCTACACCTTC.

V usage is TRBV6-6 and J usage is TRBJ1-2; unclear D gene. The CDR3 is 14 amino acids. Germline CDR1 MNHNY, CDR2 SVGAGI (reference sequence). Trimming cost V 6 bases and J 5 bases, with 16 bases left between them. The CDR3 protein is CASSPNGEAYGYTF. CDR3 bases: TGTGCCAGCAGCCCTAATGGTGAGGCTTATGGCTACACCTTC.

The rearrangement links TRBV5-1 to TRBJ2-3, with 8 bases matching TRBD1. From germline, CDR1 is SGHRS and CDR2 YFSETQ. The V and J ends lost 4 bases and 6 bases, in that order; junction bases with no gene match: 13. The CDR3 consists of 16 residues. CDR3 sequence (DNA): TGCGCCAGCAGCCTGCCGCAGGGGGCTAATTCCGATACGCAGTATTTT. It encodes CASSLPQGANSDTQYF.

The V call is TRBV18, the J call TRBJ2-2; a weak D match, TRBD1 (6 bases). From germline, CDR1 is KGHSH and CDR2 LQKENI. V lost 1 base to trimming and J lost 4 bases, with 13 bases between them. The CDR3 consists of 16 residues. As DNA, the CDR3 is TGTGCCAGCTCACCACTACCCCACAGGGCCACCGGGGAGCTGTTTTTT. Its protein is CASSPLPHRATGELFF.

This chain connects TRBV12-3 or TRBV12-4 to TRBJ2-1; D gene uncertain. V was cut by 2 bases and J by 10 bases, with 6 bases left in between. CDR3 length: 11 residues. The CDR3 reads CASSLSHEQFF. The CDR3 region has the DNA TGTGCCAGCAGTTTATCTCACGAGCAGTTCTTC.

The chain carries TRBV9 and TRBJ2-3, with D possibly TRBD2 on 5 matching bases. This CDR3 contains 14 residues. V was shortened by 3 bases and J by 3 bases, with 11 bases between the two germline ends. The germline V gene has CDR1 SGDLS and CDR2 YYNGEE. For the CDR3, the DNA is TGTGCCAGCAGCGAATATGGGGAGACAGATACGCAGTATTTT. This gives the protein CASSEYGETDTQYF. The complete variable domain, with remaining parts taken from reference TRBV9 and TRBJ2-3, reads DSGVTQTPKHLITATGQRVTLRCSPRSGDLSVYWYQQSLDQGLQFLIQYYNGEERAKGNILERFSAQQFPDLHSELNLSSLELGDSALYFCASSEYGETDTQYFGPGTRLTVL.